This note documents a single T cell receptor beta chain sequence. This sample stems from a study of shared clonotypes between healthy human individuals. The CDR3 contains 13 residues. The V gene lost 6 bases and the J gene lost 1 base, with 9 bases spanning the gap. The germline V gene encodes CDR1 ENHRY and CDR2 SYGVKD. Only in-frame clones appear in the TCRdb table, and some are missing; sequencing was by immunoSEQ multiplex PCR. The table lists more than 2,000,000 clones, approximately 95% of them singletons, with roughly 0.36% in the top ten. The source is a man aged 18 to 29 in good health. Some clones in this sample may be carry-over from other donors' samples. The J gene is TRBJ2-5, the V gene TRBV10-3; D perhaps matches TRBD1 (5 bases). Sequencing was done on a sample of naive CD4+ T cells from PBMCs. The subset denotes: CD45RA+ positively selected. This chain's CDR3 is CAISYQGQETQYF. CDR3 nucleotide sequence: TGTGCCATCAGCTACCAGGGCCAAGAGACCCAGTACTTC.